A single sample is the source of the 18 T cell receptor beta chains below, sequenced in a study of cytomegalovirus exposure and HLA in healthy donors. This table comes from immunoSEQ multiplex PCR, and its TCRdb copy is limited to in-frame clones, with some not included. The profile shows about 190,000 clones, about 80% of them singletons. Sequencing input: PBMCs. Receptor source: a man between 18 and 29 years old in good health and CMV-seropositive.

The sample holds a few counts of this clone. The V and J genes are TRBV28 and TRBJ1-4, with 7 bases fitting TRBD1. J lost 7 bases, V lost 6 bases, and 11 bases had no gene match. Germline CDR1 reads MDHEN; CDR2 reads SYDVKM. The length of the CDR3 is 15 residues. For the CDR3, the DNA is TGTGCCAGCAGGTTGTCCGGGACAGTGGGTGAAAAACTGTTTTTT. Its translation: CASRLSGTVGEKLFF.

This sequence joins TRBV5-4 and TRBJ2-7; D ambiguous. Trimming shortened V by 0 bases and J by 0 bases, and 10 bases separated the two germline ends. Germline V CDR1 and CDR2: SGHNT, YYREEE (reference sequence). The CDR3 covers 15 residues. In DNA form, the CDR3 reads TGTGCCAGCAGCTTGGGGGCAGTGGGCTCCTACGAGCAGTACTTC. Translation gives CASSLGAVGSYEQYF.

This chain links TRBV6-5 with TRBJ2-1, with D maybe TRBD2 (5 bases). The CDR3 has 13 amino acids. Per the germline V gene, CDR1 is MNHEY and CDR2 is SVGAGI. V lost 1 base and J 9 bases, leaving 10 bases between the germline ends. The CDR3 sequence: CASSYYLRGEQFF. Written as DNA, the CDR3 is TGTGCCAGCAGTTACTACCTCCGGGGTGAGCAGTTCTTC.

The chain is built from TRBV4-2 and TRBJ2-1, with D tentatively TRBD2 (6 bases). V was clipped by 1 base and J by 10 bases, with 20 bases between them. The CDR3 runs to 16 residues. Per the germline V gene, CDR1 is LGHNA and CDR2 is YNFKEQ. As DNA, the CDR3 is TGTGCCAGCAGCCAAGCGATGGGCGGGGACTCCCAAGAGCAGTTCTTC. This translates into CASSQAMGGDSQEQFF.

V and J are TRBV2 and TRBJ2-1; 7 nucleotides agree with TRBD1. V was clipped by 7 bases and J by 5 bases; unmatched bases: 8. The CDR3 runs to 14 residues. The germline CDR1 and CDR2 sequences are SNHLY and FYNNEI. This chain's CDR3 is CASKGDRVNNEQFF. In DNA, the CDR3 is TGTGCCAGCAAGGGGGACAGAGTAAACAATGAGCAGTTCTTC.

This clone was counted once. The chain carries TRBV2 and TRBJ1-2; 8 bases are a match to TRBD1. The CDR3 runs 15 residues. The trim removed 8 bases at V and 3 bases at J, leaving 11 bases unmatched. Germline CDR1 is SNHLY and CDR2 is FYNNEI. The CDR3 nucleotides are TGTGCCAGCTCCGGACAGGGTGGAAGTGACTATGGCTACACCTTC. Protein sequence: CASSGQGGSDYGYTF.

V and J are TRBV28 and TRBJ2-7, with TRBD1 matching 7 bases. J lost 6 bases, V lost 6 bases, and 8 bases had no gene match. Germline V CDR1 and CDR2: MDHEN, SYDVKM. The CDR3 is 13 amino acids. The CDR3 bases are TGTGCCAGCAGGGGGACAGCGAGTGGCGAGCAGTACTTC. Amino acids: CASRGTASGEQYF.

V is TRBV5-1 and J is TRBJ1-1; D might be TRBD1 (6 bases). Germline V gene data show CDR1 as SGHRS and CDR2 as YFSETQ. Trimming stripped 3 bases from V and 1 base from J, with 16 bases between. The CDR3 contains 16 residues. As DNA, the CDR3 is TGCGCCAGCAGCTCCATCTACAGGGATGGGAACACTGAAGCTTTCTTT. Amino acid sequence: CASSSIYRDGNTEAFF.

The V and J genes are TRBV11-2 and TRBJ2-2; possibly TRBD1 for D (5 bases). In germline, CDR1 is SGHAT, CDR2 FQNNGV. Trimming pared 0 bases from V and 10 bases from J, leaving 15 bases between. The CDR3 runs to 15 residues. In DNA, the CDR3 is TGTGCCAGCAGCTTAGAAGTAGGGGCGTTGGCGGAGCTGTTTTTT. Translated, it gives CASSLEVGALAELFF. The whole variable domain, remainder taken from reference TRBV11-2 and TRBJ2-2, is EAGVAQSPRYKIIEKRQSVAFWCNPISGHATLYWYQQILGQGPKLLIQFQNNGVVDDSQLPKDRFSAERLKGVDSTLKIQPAKLEDSAVYLCASSLEVGALAELFFGEGSRLTVL.

With respect to this clone: Other DNA sequences of this sample code for an identical CDR3. The rearrangement uses TRBV7-6 and TRBJ2-5, with 10 bases aligning to TRBD2. V shed 0 bases, J shed 5 bases, and the junction held 0 bases outside the gene matches. Germline values: CDR1 SGHVS, CDR2 FNYEAQ. The CDR3 totals 14 residues. Here the CDR3 reads CASSLAAGGETQYF. CDR3 nucleotide sequence: TGTGCCAGCAGCTTAGCAGCGGGAGGGGAGACCCAGTACTTC.

This clone was counted a few times. The same CDR3 arises from other DNA sequences in this sample as well. The chain couples TRBV7-2 to TRBJ1-5, with D possibly being TRBD1 (5 bases). Trimming removed 4 bases at V and 4 bases at J, with 8 bases between. The germline gives CDR1 SGHTA, CDR2 FQGNSA. CDR3 size: 13 residues. The CDR3 reads CASSSGGNQPQHF. CDR3 bases: TGTGCCAGCAGCTCCGGGGGGAATCAGCCCCAGCATTTT.

This sequence joins TRBV4-1 and TRBJ1-2; TRBD1 agrees at 8 bases. The junction had 14 bases not matched to a gene; V was cut back by 0 bases and J by 8 bases. Germline lookup yields CDR1 MGHRA and CDR2 YSYEKL. CDR3 length: 17 amino acids. CDR3 residues: CASSQDNRGFSFGGYTF. CDR3 nucleotides: TGCGCCAGCAGCCAAGATAACAGGGGGTTTAGTTTTGGAGGCTACACCTTC.

This clone is a singleton in its sample. The rearrangement uses TRBV9 and TRBJ2-7, with TRBD2 identical over 13 bases. The V gene's germline CDR1 is SGDLS and CDR2 YYNGEE. With 3 bases clipped from V and 4 bases from J, the junction kept 7 bases outside the gene matches. The CDR3 contains 16 residues. This CDR3 reads CASSARLAGGKYEQYF. As DNA, the CDR3 is TGTGCCAGCAGCGCCCGACTAGCGGGAGGCAAATACGAGCAGTACTTC.

The rearrangement joins TRBV19 to TRBJ1-1; 10 bases are a match to TRBD1. The CDR3 has 14 residues. Germline CDR1 is LNHDA and CDR2 is SQIVND (reference sequence). V trimming: 6 bases; J trimming: 4 bases; junction bases outside the gene matches: 5. CDR3 DNA sequence: TGTGCCAGTAGCACAGACAGGGGGCTCACTGAAGCTTTCTTT. Encoded protein: CASSTDRGLTEAFF.

The chain couples TRBV2 to TRBJ1-1, with TRBD1 as a possible D gene (6 bases). The CDR3 runs to 13 residues. Trimming cost V 9 bases and J 2 bases, with 13 bases left between them. Germline V gene data show CDR1 as SNHLY and CDR2 as FYNNEI. CDR3 DNA sequence: TGTGCCAGTTCCCCCAGGGGTAACACTGAAGCTTTCTTT. Translating it yields CASSPRGNTEAFF.

The chain carries TRBV23-1 and TRBJ2-7; 9 nucleotides match TRBD2. TRBV23-1 is an open reading frame whose function is uncertain. The length of the CDR3 is 17 residues. The junction had 15 bases not matched to a gene; V was cut back by 4 bases and J by 5 bases. The CDR3 here is CASSLGGRAMAVHEQYF. CDR3 nucleotides: TGCGCCAGCAGTCTTGGCGGGAGGGCCATGGCCGTCCACGAGCAGTACTTC.

The V and J genes are TRBV19 and TRBJ2-7; D may be TRBD2 (5 bases). Germline loops: CDR1 LNHDA, CDR2 SQIVND (reference sequence). This CDR3 is built from 15 residues. V shed 6 bases and J shed 0 bases, with 15 bases lying between them. The CDR3 DNA is TGTGCCAGTAGGGTTGGAGGTAATCCCTCCTACGAGCAGTACTTC. Its translation: CASRVGGNPSYEQYF.

This sequence joins TRBV30 and TRBJ2-3, with TRBD2 matching over 9 bases. V was clipped by 0 bases and J by 6 bases; unmatched bases: 4. The CDR3 runs 14 residues. Germline V lookup: CDR1 GTSNPN, CDR2 SVGIG (reference sequence). Here the CDR3 reads CAWSVSGGRDTQYF. For the CDR3, the DNA is TGTGCCTGGAGTGTCAGCGGGGGGAGGGATACGCAGTATTTT.